One and the same sample provided the 20 T cell receptor beta chains below, sequenced in a study of blood T cell repertoires in COVID-19 (TCRdb year 2020). The protocol used for the library was the immunoSEQ multiplex PCR assay. As stored in TCRdb, this immuneACCESS dataset retains in-frame rearrangements with V and J assigned. A fraction of the clones does not appear; measured against another copy, unresolved V genes explain less than half of the discrepancy, and the remainder lacks a known reason. A total of more than 60,000 clones appear in this sample, approximately 92% of them only once. Together, the top ten hold 4% to 5% of the sample. The material sequenced was peripheral blood. The receptors were gathered from a woman in her fifties or sixties with active COVID-19.

V and J are TRBV5-5 and TRBJ1-1; D might be TRBD1 (5 bases). The CDR3 runs to 15 residues. V was clipped by 1 base and J by 1 base, with 11 bases between them. CDR1 and CDR2 (germline): SGHKS, YYEKEE (reference sequence). The CDR3 DNA reads TGTGCCAGCAGCTTGTACGGACAACCGAACACTGAAGCTTTCTTT. Translating it yields CASSLYGQPNTEAFF.

The genes are TRBV14 and TRBJ2-6; D unclear. This CDR3 is 17 amino acids long. Trimming removed 3 bases from V and 0 bases from J, with 12 bases in between. The germline V gene has CDR1 SGHDN and CDR2 FVKESK. CDR3 nucleotide sequence: TGTGCCAGCAGCCAGCGACGACGGAGCTCTGGGGCCAACGTCCTGACTTTC. Translating it yields CASSQRRRSSGANVLTF.

V usage is TRBV18 and J usage is TRBJ2-7; 8 positions match TRBD1. The CDR3 consists of 13 residues. The junction had 6 bases not matched to a gene; V was cut back by 6 bases and J by 5 bases. Germline V gene lookup returns CDR1 KGHSH and CDR2 LQKENI. The CDR3 DNA reads TGTGCCAGCTCGGGGGACAGGAGCAACGAGCAGTACTTC. Translated: CASSGDRSNEQYF.

This chain uses TRBV21-1 with TRBJ2-1; the table's D gene call, TRBD1, was not cross checked with the DNA. TRBV21-1 is deemed a pseudogene. CDR3 size: 13 residues. The CDR3 DNA is TGTGCCAGCAGAACGGACAGGGGGCATGAGCAGTTCTTC. Protein product: CASRTDRGHEQFF.

This clone was found once. V is TRBV27 and J is TRBJ2-1, with 11 bases matching TRBD2. Germline CDR1 reads MNHEY; CDR2 reads SMNVEV (reference sequence). This CDR3 contains 15 residues. Losses at the gene ends were 5 bases for V and 5 bases for J; bases not matched to a gene: 5. CDR3 residues: CASSLAGGTNNEQFF. CDR3 DNA sequence: TGTGCCAGCAGTCTAGCGGGAGGCACTAACAATGAGCAGTTCTTC.

The chain is built from TRBV4-1 and TRBJ2-7; 7 bases are a match to TRBD2. V gave up 4 bases and J gave up 0 bases; unmatched junction bases: 15. This CDR3 comprises 18 residues. Germline V gives CDR1 MGHRA, CDR2 YSYEKL. The CDR3: CASSPAGRGGRGSYEQYF. CDR3 nucleotide sequence: TGCGCCAGCAGCCCTGCCGGCCGAGGAGGGAGGGGCTCCTACGAGCAGTACTTC.

This chain connects TRBV18 to TRBJ1-3, with D unclear. Germline CDR1 reads KGHSH; CDR2 reads LQKENI. The CDR3 is 18 residues long. Trimming shortened V by 2 bases and J by 0 bases, and 17 bases separated the two germline ends. The CDR3 loop reads CASSPDQVLYPSGNTIYF. The DNA for the CDR3 is TGTGCCAGCTCACCAGATCAGGTTCTTTACCCCTCTGGAAACACCATATATTTT.

The V call is TRBV18, the J call TRBJ2-3; weak D call: TRBD2 (6 bases). The V gene lost 1 base and the J gene lost 10 bases, with 12 bases spanning the gap. The CDR3 contains 13 residues. The germline V gene has CDR1 KGHSH and CDR2 LQKENI. This CDR3 is CASSPRRAEAQYF. In DNA, the CDR3 is TGTGCCAGCTCACCACGGAGGGCAGAGGCGCAGTATTTT.

The V gene is TRBV30, the J gene TRBJ1-2; maybe TRBD1 (5 bases). The germline V gene encodes CDR1 GTSNPN and CDR2 SVGIG (reference sequence). The CDR3 runs 18 residues. V lost 0 bases and J 7 bases, leaving 27 bases between the germline ends. The CDR3 coding sequence is TGTGCCTGGAGTGTAGGATTGGACCGCATATCGACAAGGGGTGGCTACACCTTC. Translating gives CAWSVGLDRISTRGGYTF.

J is TRBJ2-7 and V is TRBV4-1, with a weak D call TRBD2 (6 bases). The V end was cut by 4 bases, the J end by 2 bases, with 9 bases between. The V gene's germline CDR1 is MGHRA and CDR2 YSYEKL. The CDR3 is made up of 13 amino acids. The CDR3 spells CASSRGVTYEQYF. CDR3 nucleotide sequence: TGCGCCAGCAGCCGCGGGGTTACCTACGAGCAGTACTTC.

The V gene is TRBV4-1, the J gene TRBJ2-7, with unresolved D. The germline gives CDR1 MGHRA, CDR2 YSYEKL. V lost 1 base to trimming and J lost 2 bases, with 9 bases between them. This CDR3 is 14 amino acids long. The CDR3 region has the DNA TGCGCCAGCAGCCAAGGGGCCGCGACCTACGAGCAGTACTTC. Translating gives CASSQGAATYEQYF.

The V gene is TRBV7-3, the J gene TRBJ2-3; a possible D gene is TRBD1 (6 bases). V lost 3 bases, J lost 6 bases, and 19 bases lay in between. Germline V lookup: CDR1 SGHTA, CDR2 FQGTGA. This CDR3 has 16 residues. This CDR3 reads CASSFDPGRRGDTQYF. The CDR3 DNA reads TGTGCCAGCAGCTTCGACCCGGGCCGTAGGGGGGATACGCAGTATTTT.

The rearrangement links TRBV11-2 to TRBJ2-5, with 11 positions matching TRBD2. The V gene's germline CDR1 is SGHAT and CDR2 FQNNGV. V trimming: 5 bases; J trimming: 5 bases; junction bases outside the gene matches: 13. The CDR3 runs to 17 residues. The CDR3 here is CASSPTETSGIQETQYF. CDR3 nucleotide sequence: TGTGCCAGCAGCCCCACCGAGACTAGCGGGATTCAGGAGACCCAGTACTTC.

To note about this clone: Other DNA sequences from this sample encode an identical CDR3 as well. The chain is built from TRBV19 and TRBJ1-1; D not certain. V was pared by 3 bases and J by 3 bases, with 5 bases between. CDR1 and CDR2 (germline): LNHDA, SQIVND (reference sequence). The CDR3 is 12 residues long. The CDR3 here is CASSIRDTEAFF. CDR3 DNA: TGTGCCAGTAGTATTCGGGACACTGAAGCTTTCTTT.

A note on this clone: Mismatch with germline at one junction end may stem from a read error. This chain uses TRBV7-7 with TRBJ2-5; D uncertain. Germline CDR1 is SSHAT and CDR2 is FNYEAQ (reference sequence). The CDR3 length is 13 residues. This CDR3 reads CASSLDGEETQYF. The CDR3, as DNA: TGTGCTAGCAGCTTAGACGGTGAAGAGACCCAGTACTTC.

The chain has TRBV10-3 and TRBJ2-7, with 9 bases fitting TRBD1. Unmatched junction bases numbered 3, after V lost 6 bases and J lost 6 bases. Germline values: CDR1 ENHRY, CDR2 SYGVKD. The CDR3 totals 12 residues. The CDR3 sequence is CAIRQDRGEQYF. The CDR3 coding sequence is TGTGCCATCAGACAGGACAGGGGCGAGCAGTACTTC.

V is TRBV29-1 and J is TRBJ2-2; D is possibly TRBD1 (9 bases). V lost 7 bases to trimming and J lost 4 bases, with 22 bases between them. The CDR3 loop spans 16 amino acids. The germline gives CDR1 SQVTM, CDR2 ANQGSEA. The CDR3 sequence: CSAGQGTGGPTGELFF. In nucleotides, the CDR3 is TGCAGCGCGGGACAGGGCACGGGAGGGCCCACCGGGGAGCTGTTTTTT.

The rearrangement uses TRBV7-8 and TRBJ1-1, with D possibly being TRBD1 (6 bases). The CDR3 is 14 residues long. Germline V gene sequence: CDR1 SGHVS, CDR2 FQNEAQ. Trimming left V 0 bases short and J 10 bases short, with 15 bases between. CDR3 sequence: CASSLAGRGSVAFF. CDR3 in DNA: TGTGCCAGCAGCTTAGCGGGCAGGGGAAGCGTAGCTTTCTTT.

The chain uses TRBV28 and TRBJ1-2; D not certain. V lost 2 bases and J 2 bases, leaving 6 bases between the germline ends. Per the germline V gene, CDR1 is MDHEN and CDR2 is SYDVKM. CDR3 length: 13 residues. CDR3 residues: CASSLAENYGYTF. CDR3 in DNA: TGTGCCAGCAGTTTAGCAGAAAACTATGGCTACACCTTC.

The sample holds a few counts of this clone. CDR3 sequence (DNA): TGTGCCAGCAGCCAAGGCCGGGGGAGAGACTATGGCTACACCTTC. Translation gives CASSQGRGRDYGYTF. This chain connects TRBV16 to TRBJ1-2, with a tentative D call TRBD1 (5 bases). The ends were cut back, 2 bases at V and 3 bases at J, with 13 bases in the middle. There are 15 residues in the CDR3. Per germline, CDR1 KGHSY and CDR2 FQNENV.